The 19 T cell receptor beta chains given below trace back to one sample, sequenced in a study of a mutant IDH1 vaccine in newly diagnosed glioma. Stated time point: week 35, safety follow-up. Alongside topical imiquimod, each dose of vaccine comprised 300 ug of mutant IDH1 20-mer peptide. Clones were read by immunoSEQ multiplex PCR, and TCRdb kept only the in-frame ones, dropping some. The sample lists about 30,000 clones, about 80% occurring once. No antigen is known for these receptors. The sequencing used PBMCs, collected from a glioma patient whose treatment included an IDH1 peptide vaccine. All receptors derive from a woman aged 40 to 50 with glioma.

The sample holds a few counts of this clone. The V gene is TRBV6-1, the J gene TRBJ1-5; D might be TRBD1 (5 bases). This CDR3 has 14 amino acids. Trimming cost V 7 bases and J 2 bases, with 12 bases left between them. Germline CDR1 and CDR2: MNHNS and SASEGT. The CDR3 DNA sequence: TGTGCCAGCAATCGGGACGAAGGCAATCAGCCCCAGCATTTT. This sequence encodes CASNRDEGNQPQHF.

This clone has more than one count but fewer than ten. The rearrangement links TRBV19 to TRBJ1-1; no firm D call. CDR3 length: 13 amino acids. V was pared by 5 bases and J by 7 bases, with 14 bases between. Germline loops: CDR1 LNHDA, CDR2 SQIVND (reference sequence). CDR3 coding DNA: TGTGCCAGTAGTCCGACGTCCGCGGGTGAAGCTTTCTTT. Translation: CASSPTSAGEAFF.

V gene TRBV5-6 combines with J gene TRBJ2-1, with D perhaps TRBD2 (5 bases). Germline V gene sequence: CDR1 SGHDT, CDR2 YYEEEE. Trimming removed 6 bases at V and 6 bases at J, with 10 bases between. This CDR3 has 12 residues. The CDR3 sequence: CASTLGGNEQFF. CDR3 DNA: TGTGCCAGCACCCTAGGAGGCAATGAGCAGTTCTTC. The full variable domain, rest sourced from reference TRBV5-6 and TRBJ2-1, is DAGVTQSPTHLIKTRGQQVTLRCSPKSGHDTVSWYQQALGQGPQFIFQYYEEEERQRGNFPDRFSGHQFPNYSSELNVNALLLGDSALYLCASTLGGNEQFFGPGTRLTVL.

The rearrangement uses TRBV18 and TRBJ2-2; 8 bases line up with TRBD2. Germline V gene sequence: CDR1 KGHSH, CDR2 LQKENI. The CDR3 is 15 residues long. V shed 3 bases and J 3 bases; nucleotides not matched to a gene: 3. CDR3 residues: CASSPLAGDTGELFF. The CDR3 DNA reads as TGTGCCAGCTCACCTCTAGCGGGTGACACCGGGGAGCTGTTTTTT.

The DNA of the CDR3 is TGTGCTAGTGGCCCGACAGGGCGTAGAAACACTGAAGCTTTCTTT. Residues: CASGPTGRRNTEAFF. The chain has TRBV12-5 and TRBJ1-1; 7 bases are a match to TRBD1. This CDR3 is built from 15 residues. The germline V gene encodes CDR1 LGHNT and CDR2 FRNRAP. With 6 bases clipped from V and 2 bases from J, the junction kept 9 bases outside the gene matches.

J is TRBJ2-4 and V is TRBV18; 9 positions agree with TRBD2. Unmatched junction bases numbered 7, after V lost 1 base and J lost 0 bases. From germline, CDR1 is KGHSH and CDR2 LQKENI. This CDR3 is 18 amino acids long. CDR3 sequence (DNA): TGTGCCAGCTCACCACGGGCTAGCGGGGACGTAGCCAAAAACATTCAGTACTTC. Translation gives CASSPRASGDVAKNIQYF.

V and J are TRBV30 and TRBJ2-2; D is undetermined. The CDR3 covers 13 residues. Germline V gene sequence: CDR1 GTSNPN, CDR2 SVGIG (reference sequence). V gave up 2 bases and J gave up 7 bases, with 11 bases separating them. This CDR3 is CAWSSLSGGELFF. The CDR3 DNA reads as TGTGCCTGGAGTTCACTGAGTGGCGGGGAGCTGTTTTTT.

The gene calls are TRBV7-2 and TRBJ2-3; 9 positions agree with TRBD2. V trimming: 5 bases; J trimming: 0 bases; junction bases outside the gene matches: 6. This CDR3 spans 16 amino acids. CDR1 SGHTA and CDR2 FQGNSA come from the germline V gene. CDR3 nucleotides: TGTGCCAGCAGCCCGGGGCGGGGGGGCAGCACAGATACGCAGTATTTT. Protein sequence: CASSPGRGGSTDTQYF.

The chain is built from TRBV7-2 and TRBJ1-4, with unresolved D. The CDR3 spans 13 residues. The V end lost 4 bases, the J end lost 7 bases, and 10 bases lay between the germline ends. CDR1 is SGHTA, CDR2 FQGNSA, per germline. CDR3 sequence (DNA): TGTGCCAGCAGCTCCGCCTATTCTGAAAAACTGTTTTTT. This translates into CASSSAYSEKLFF. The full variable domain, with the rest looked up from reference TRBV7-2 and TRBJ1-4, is GAGVSQSPSNKVTEKGKDVELRCDPISGHTALYWYRQSLGQGLEFLIYFQGNSAPDKSGLPSDRFSAERTGGSVSTLTIQRTQQEDSAVYLCASSSAYSEKLFFGSGTQLSVL.

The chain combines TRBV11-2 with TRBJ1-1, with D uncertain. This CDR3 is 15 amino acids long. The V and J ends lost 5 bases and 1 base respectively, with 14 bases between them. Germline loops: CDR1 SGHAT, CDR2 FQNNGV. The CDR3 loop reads CASSPLPGANTEAFF. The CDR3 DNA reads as TGTGCCAGCAGCCCCTTGCCGGGAGCGAACACTGAAGCTTTCTTT.

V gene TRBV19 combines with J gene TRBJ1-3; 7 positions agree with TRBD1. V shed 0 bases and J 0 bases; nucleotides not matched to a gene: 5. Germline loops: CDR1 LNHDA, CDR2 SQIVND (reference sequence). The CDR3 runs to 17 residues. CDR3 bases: TGTGCCAGTAGTATAGACCGACAGGGAACCTCTGGAAACACCATATATTTT. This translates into CASSIDRQGTSGNTIYF.

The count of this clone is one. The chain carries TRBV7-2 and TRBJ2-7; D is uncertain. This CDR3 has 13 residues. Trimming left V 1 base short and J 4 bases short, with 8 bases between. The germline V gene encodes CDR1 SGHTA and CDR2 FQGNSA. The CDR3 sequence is CASSLDGTYEQYF. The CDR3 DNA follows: TGTGCCAGCAGCTTAGACGGCACTTACGAGCAGTACTTC.

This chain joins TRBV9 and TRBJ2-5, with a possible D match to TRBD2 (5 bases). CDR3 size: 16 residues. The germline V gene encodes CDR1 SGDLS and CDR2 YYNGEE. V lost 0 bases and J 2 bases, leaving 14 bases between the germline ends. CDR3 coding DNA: TGTGCCAGCAGCGTAGGTGGAGGCGCTGGGCAAGAGACCCAGTACTTC. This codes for CASSVGGGAGQETQYF.

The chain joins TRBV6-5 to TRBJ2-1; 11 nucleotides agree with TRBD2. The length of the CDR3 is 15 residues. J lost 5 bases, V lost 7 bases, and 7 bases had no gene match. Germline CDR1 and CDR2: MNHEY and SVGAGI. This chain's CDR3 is CASTPLAGGHNEQFF. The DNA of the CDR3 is TGTGCCAGCACCCCCCTAGCGGGGGGTCACAATGAGCAGTTCTTC.

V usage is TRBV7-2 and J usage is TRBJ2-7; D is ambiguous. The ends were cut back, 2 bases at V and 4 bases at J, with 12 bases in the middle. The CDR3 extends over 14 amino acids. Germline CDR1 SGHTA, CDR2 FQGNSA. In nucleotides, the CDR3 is TGTGCCAGCAGCTTAACCCTACAAATTTACGAGCAGTACTTC. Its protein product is CASSLTLQIYEQYF.

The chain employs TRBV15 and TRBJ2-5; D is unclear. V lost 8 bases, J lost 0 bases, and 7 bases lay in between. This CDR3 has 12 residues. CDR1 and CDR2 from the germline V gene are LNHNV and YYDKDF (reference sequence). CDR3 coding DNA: TGTGCCACCGGGCTTAACCAAGAGACCCAGTACTTC. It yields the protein CATGLNQETQYF.

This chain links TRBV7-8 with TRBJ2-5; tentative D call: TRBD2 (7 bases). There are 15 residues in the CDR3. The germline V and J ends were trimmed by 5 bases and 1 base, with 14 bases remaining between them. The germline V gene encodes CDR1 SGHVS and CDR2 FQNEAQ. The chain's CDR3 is CASSRGGSVQETQYF. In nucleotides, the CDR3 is TGTGCCAGCAGCCGCGGGGGCTCAGTCCAAGAGACCCAGTACTTC.

The CDR3 bases are TGCGCCAGCAGCTTGGCCCCAGGTATGGGAAATGAGCAGTTCTTC. It specifies CASSLAPGMGNEQFF. The rearrangement joins TRBV5-1 to TRBJ2-1; D remains unclear. Between the trimmed V and J ends, which lost 0 bases and 7 bases, there was a span of 14 bases. Germline lookup yields CDR1 SGHRS and CDR2 YFSETQ. The CDR3 runs 15 residues.

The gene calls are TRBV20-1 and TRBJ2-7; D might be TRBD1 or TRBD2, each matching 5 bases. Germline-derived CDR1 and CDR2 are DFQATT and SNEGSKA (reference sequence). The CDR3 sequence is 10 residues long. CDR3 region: CRRGSYEQYF. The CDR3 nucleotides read TGCAGGAGGGGTTCCTACGAGCAGTACTTC.